This TCR beta chain was recorded in a study of human thymus T cells. Corrective heart surgery yielded resections, and these provided the thymus tissue. The ends lost 6 bases at V and 5 bases at J; junction bases unmatched: 10. Germline V lookup: CDR1 MNHEY, CDR2 SVGAGI. This CDR3 has 15 residues. Sequencing used immunoSEQ multiplex PCR; TCRdb keeps in-frame clones, though not all of them. The data hold about 78,000 clones, with just over 95% observed a single time. The TCR sequence derives from a boy in the first two years of life with a congenital heart defect but otherwise immunologically healthy. This rearrangement joins TRBV6-5 to TRBJ2-1; TRBD1 matches at 7 bases. Input material: thymus tissue. The CDR3, as DNA: TGTGCCAGCAGCCGAACTCAAACAGGGGACAATGAGCAGTTCTTC. It encodes CASSRTQTGDNEQFF.